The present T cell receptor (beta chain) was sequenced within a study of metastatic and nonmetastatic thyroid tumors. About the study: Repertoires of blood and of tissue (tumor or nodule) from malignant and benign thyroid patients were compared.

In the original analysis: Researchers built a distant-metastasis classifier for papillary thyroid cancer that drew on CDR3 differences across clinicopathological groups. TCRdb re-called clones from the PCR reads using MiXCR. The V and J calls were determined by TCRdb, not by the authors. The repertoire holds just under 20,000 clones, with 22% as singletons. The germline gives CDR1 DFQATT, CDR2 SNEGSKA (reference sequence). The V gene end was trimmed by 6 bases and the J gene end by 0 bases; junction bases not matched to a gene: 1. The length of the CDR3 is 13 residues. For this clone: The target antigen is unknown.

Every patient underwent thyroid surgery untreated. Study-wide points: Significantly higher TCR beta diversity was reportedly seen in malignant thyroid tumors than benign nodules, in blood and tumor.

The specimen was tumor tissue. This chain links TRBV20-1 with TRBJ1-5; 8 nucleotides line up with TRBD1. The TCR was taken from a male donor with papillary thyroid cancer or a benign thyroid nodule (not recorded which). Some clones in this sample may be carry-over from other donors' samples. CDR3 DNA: TGCAGTGCCGACAGGGGTAGCAATCAGCCCCAGCATTTT. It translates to CSADRGSNQPQHF.